This T cell receptor beta chain was observed in a study of cytomegalovirus exposure and HLA in healthy donors. Regarding the study as a whole: Data from an earlier analysis indicated that most TCR beta V segments were productive either about 90% or about 30% of the time. Indistinguishability led to the exclusion of some V segments, TRBV6-2 and TRBV6-3 included.

The length of the CDR3 is 14 residues. Trimming took 6 bases from V and 4 from J; bases not matched to a gene: 8. The germline V gene encodes CDR1 MNHNS and CDR2 SASEGT. Concerning this clone itself: Its antigen is not known.

Primers included in the PCR were 60 Vbeta and 13 Jbeta primers. The protocol was immunoSEQ multiplex PCR, while the TCRdb copy is restricted to in-frame clones and leaves out a portion. The table has roughly 130,000 clones, about four fifths seen once. Material for sequencing was PBMCs. This chain uses TRBV6-1 with TRBJ2-5; 7 nucleotides match TRBD1. The clonotype originates from a woman aged 40 to 50 in good health and CMV-seronegative. The CDR3 DNA is TGTGCCAGCAGACCGGGACAGCCCGGAGAGACCCAGTACTTC. Protein product: CASRPGQPGETQYF.